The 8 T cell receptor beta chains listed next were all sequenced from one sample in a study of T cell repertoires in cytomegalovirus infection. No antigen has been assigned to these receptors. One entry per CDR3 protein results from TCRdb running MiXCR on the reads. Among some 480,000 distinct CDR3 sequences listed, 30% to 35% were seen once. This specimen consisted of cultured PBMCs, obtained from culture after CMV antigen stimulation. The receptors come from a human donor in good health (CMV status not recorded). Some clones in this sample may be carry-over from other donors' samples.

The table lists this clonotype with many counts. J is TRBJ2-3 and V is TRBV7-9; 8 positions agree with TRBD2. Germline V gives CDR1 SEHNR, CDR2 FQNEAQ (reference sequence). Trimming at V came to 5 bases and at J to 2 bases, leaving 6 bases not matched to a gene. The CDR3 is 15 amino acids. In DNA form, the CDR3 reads TGTGCCAGCAGCACCCGAGCGGGAGCCACAGATACGCAGTATTTT. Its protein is CASSTRAGATDTQYF. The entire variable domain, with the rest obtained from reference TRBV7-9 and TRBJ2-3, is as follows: DTGVSQNPRHKITKRGQNVTFRCDPISEHNRLYWYRQTLGQGPEFLTYFQNEAQLEKSRLLSDRFSAERPKGSFSTLEIQRTEQGDSAMYLCASSTRAGATDTQYFGPGTRLTVL.

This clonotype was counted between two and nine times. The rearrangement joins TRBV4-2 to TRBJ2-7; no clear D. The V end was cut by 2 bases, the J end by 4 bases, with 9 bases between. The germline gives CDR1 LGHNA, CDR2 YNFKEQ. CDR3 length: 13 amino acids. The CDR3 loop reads CASSQQTGYEQYF. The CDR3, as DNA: TGTGCCAGCAGCCAACAGACCGGATACGAGCAGTACTTC.

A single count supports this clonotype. For the CDR3, the DNA is TGTGCCAGCAGACTATGGGGGGGAGCATCCGAGCAGTACTTC. This translates into CASRLWGGASEQYF. The V and J genes are TRBV27 and TRBJ2-7, with TRBD2 matching 7 bases. This CDR3 has 14 residues. Germline CDR1 reads MNHEY; CDR2 reads SMNVEV (reference sequence). Unmatched junction bases numbered 11, after V lost 6 bases and J lost 6 bases.

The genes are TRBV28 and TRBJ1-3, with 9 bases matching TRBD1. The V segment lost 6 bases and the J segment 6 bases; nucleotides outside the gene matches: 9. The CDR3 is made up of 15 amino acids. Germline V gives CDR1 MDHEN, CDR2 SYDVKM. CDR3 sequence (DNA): TGTGCCAGCAGCTCCGGGACAGGGACCATAAACACCATATATTTT. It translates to CASSSGTGTINTIYF.

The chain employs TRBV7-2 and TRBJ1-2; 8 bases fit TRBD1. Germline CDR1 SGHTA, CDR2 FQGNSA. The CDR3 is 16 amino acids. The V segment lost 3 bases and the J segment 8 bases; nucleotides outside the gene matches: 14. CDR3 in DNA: TGTGCCAGCAGCTTCTATTTGAGGGCAGGGGGCGACGGCTACACCTTC. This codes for CASSFYLRAGGDGYTF.

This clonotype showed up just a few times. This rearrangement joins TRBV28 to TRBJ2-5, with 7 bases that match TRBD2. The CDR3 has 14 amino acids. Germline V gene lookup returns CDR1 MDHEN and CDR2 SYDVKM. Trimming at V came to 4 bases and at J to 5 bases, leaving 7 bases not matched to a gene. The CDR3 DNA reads TGTGCCAGCAGTTCTGGGACTACCAAGGAGACCCAGTACTTC. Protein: CASSSGTTKETQYF.

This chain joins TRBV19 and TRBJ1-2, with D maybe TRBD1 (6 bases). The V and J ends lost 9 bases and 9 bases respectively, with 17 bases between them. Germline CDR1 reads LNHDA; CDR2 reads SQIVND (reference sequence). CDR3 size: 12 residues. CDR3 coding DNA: TGTGCCAGGACAACAGGGTTACGCAGCTACACCTTC. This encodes CARTTGLRSYTF.

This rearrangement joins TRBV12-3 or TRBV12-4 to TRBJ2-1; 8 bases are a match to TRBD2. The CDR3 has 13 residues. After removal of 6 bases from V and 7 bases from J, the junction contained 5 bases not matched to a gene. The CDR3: CASRIIAGNEQFF. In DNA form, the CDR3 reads TGTGCCAGCAGGATAATAGCGGGGAATGAGCAGTTCTTC.